A selection of T cell receptor beta chains follows, all from one sample in a study of T cells in localized non-small cell lung cancer. Here immunoSEQ multiplex PCR was the method, and the copy in TCRdb shows in-frame clones only, minus some. In the table there are over a thousand clones, just under 30% of which are singletons. The material sequenced was normal lung tissue next to the tumor, taken before any cancer treatment. The receptors here all came from a man aged 40 to 70 with stage I lung adenocarcinoma. The CDR3 runs from the conserved cysteine through the conserved F or W. The order of the fields is J gene, D gene, V gene, clone size, CDR3 protein, CDR3 DNA. D genes are given only for firm matches. Part of the rows lack a size; the others show once, few, many or a class for expanded clones.

>TRBJ2-5|TRBD1|TRBV6-8|few
CASSYSSNFGTGVRETQYF
TGTGCCAGCAGTTACTCGAGTAATTTCGGGACAGGGGTGAGAGAGACCCAGTACTTC
>TRBJ2-3|NA|TRBV9|NA
CASSVEAVSFTDTQYF
TGTGCCAGCAGCGTAGAAGCGGTCAGTTTTACAGATACGCAGTATTTT
>TRBJ2-1|NA|TRBV11-3|medium-sized
CASSLGLGAGRSNEQFF
TGTGCTAGCAGCTTAGGCCTCGGTGCCGGGAGAAGCAATGAGCAGTTCTTC
>TRBJ1-5|TRBD1|TRBV11-3|few
CASSRFGDRGGPQHF
TGTGCCAGCAGCAGATTCGGGGACAGGGGAGGCCCCCAGCATTTT
>TRBJ2-7|TRBD1|TRBV6-8|few
CAINDRDRGQEQYF
TGTGCCATCAATGACCGGGACAGGGGGCAAGAGCAGTACTTC
>TRBJ2-7|TRBD2|TRBV11-3|NA
CASSELAGERYEQYF
TGTGCCAGCAGCGAATTAGCGGGAGAACGGTACGAGCAGTACTTC
>TRBJ2-7|TRBD1|TRBV28|NA
CASRSPGQGGYEQYF
TGTGCCAGCAGATCTCCGGGACAGGGTGGGTACGAGCAGTACTTC
>TRBJ2-7|TRBD2|TRBV6-7|few
CASTWTSGRASAYEQYF
TGTGCCAGCACCTGGACTAGCGGGAGGGCTTCTGCGTACGAGCAGTACTTC
>TRBJ2-2|NA|TRBV29-1|NA
CSVVGRLGTGELFF
TGCAGCGTTGTAGGCAGGTTAGGCACCGGGGAGCTGTTTTTT
>TRBJ2-1|NA|TRBV9|NA
CASSVGVSEQFF
TGTGCCAGCAGCGTAGGGGTATCTGAGCAGTTCTTC
>TRBJ2-5|NA|TRBV9|NA
CASSVRLQETQYF
TGTGCCAGCAGTGTGCGACTTCAAGAGACCCAGTACTTC
>TRBJ2-7|NA|TRBV2|few
CASMSAGSYEQYF
TGTGCCAGCATGTCGGCAGGCTCCTACGAGCAGTACTTC
>TRBJ2-5|NA|TRBV12-5|NA
CASGLVKNNRQETQYF
TGTGCTAGTGGTTTGGTAAAAAATAACAGACAAGAGACCCAGTACTTC
>TRBJ2-2|NA|TRBV10-2|NA
CASTPLVTGGELFF
TGCGCCAGCACCCCACTAGTTACAGGCGGGGAGCTGTTTTTT
>TRBJ1-2|NA|TRBV25-1|NA
CASSLGTNYGYTF
TGTGCCAGCAGTCTTGGGACTAACTATGGCTACACCTTC
>TRBJ1-5|NA|TRBV30|few
CAWTVNSNQPQHF
TGTGCCTGGACGGTGAATAGCAATCAGCCCCAGCATTTT
>TRBJ2-1|TRBD2|TRBV11-3|few
CASSLTSGPANEQFF
TGTGCCAGCAGCTTGACTAGCGGGCCCGCGAATGAGCAGTTCTTC
>TRBJ1-5|NA|TRBV28|few
CASSFLRVANQPQHF
TGTGCCAGCAGTTTTCTTCGTGTTGCCAATCAGCCCCAGCATTTT
>TRBJ2-7|NA|TRBV6-8|medium-sized
CASIPGTVVTYEQYF
TGTGCCAGCATACCAGGGACGGTAGTCACCTACGAGCAGTACTTC
>TRBJ1-4|NA|TRBV7-6|NA
CASSFTGSTTNEKLFF
TGTGCCAGCAGCTTCACAGGGAGTACAACTAATGAAAAACTGTTTTTT
>TRBJ1-1|TRBD1|TRBV6-8|few
CASSSTGRNTEAFF
TGTGCCAGCAGTTCGACAGGGCGGAACACTGAAGCTTTCTTT
>TRBJ1-2|NA|TRBV11-3|medium-sized
CASSQSWTQAKQYGYTF
TGTGCCAGCAGCCAATCTTGGACGCAGGCCAAACAATATGGCTACACCTTC
>TRBJ2-5|TRBD1|TRBV11-3|medium-sized
CASSSRQGQGETQYF
TGTGCCAGCAGCTCAAGACAGGGGCAGGGAGAGACCCAGTACTTC
>TRBJ2-3|NA|TRBV28|NA
CASSSISLGYGGTTDTQYF
TGTGCCAGCAGTTCAATATCCCTGGGCTACGGCGGGACCACAGATACGCAGTATTTT
>TRBJ1-1|TRBD1|TRBV18|large
CASSRDRVDLDTEAFF
TGTGCCAGCTCACGGGACAGGGTTGATTTGGACACTGAAGCTTTCTTT